One sample yielded the 28 T cell receptor beta chains listed below, sequenced in a study of blood T cell repertoires in COVID-19. Repertoires were generated with immunoSEQ multiplex PCR, while TCRdb's copy carries only in-frame clones and drops some. Among just over 650,000 clones listed, just under 90% were seen once. The sample consisted of peripheral blood. Source of these receptors: a young woman with acute or convalescent COVID-19.

The chain joins TRBV10-1 to TRBJ1-5, with D perhaps TRBD1 (5 bases). Germline V gives CDR1 WNHNN, CDR2 SYGVQD (reference sequence). V dropped 7 bases and J dropped 3 bases, with 16 bases sitting between them. The CDR3 has 15 amino acids. The CDR3 sequence: CASIRVVRTNQPQHF. The CDR3 nucleotides read TGCGCCAGCATCAGGGTGGTGAGGACCAATCAGCCCCAGCATTTT.

The rearrangement joins TRBV5-1 to TRBJ1-6; D unclear. V was trimmed by 4 bases and J by 0 bases, leaving 11 bases between them. Per germline, CDR1 SGHRS and CDR2 YFSETQ. The CDR3 is 16 amino acids. The CDR3 bases are TGCGCCAGCAGCCTAGGTGGGAGCTCCTATAATTCACCCCTCCACTTT. This sequence encodes CASSLGGSSYNSPLHF.

The rearrangement joins TRBV4-3 to TRBJ2-2; tentatively, D is TRBD2 (5 bases). CDR1 LGHNA and CDR2 YSLEER come from the germline V gene. The CDR3 spans 15 residues. Trimming took 1 base from V and 8 from J, leaving 14 bases between them. The CDR3 nucleotides are TGCGCCAGCAGCCAAGGGGAGTCGGCGGTGGGGGAGCTGTTTTTT. Amino acid sequence: CASSQGESAVGELFF.

This chain uses TRBV5-5 with TRBJ1-1; the match to TRBD1 covers 8 bases. V gave up 3 bases and J gave up 6 bases; unmatched junction bases: 10. CDR3 length: 15 residues. Per germline, CDR1 SGHKS and CDR2 YYEKEE (reference sequence). The CDR3 bases are TGTGCCAGCAGCTACCTCAGGGGGCTAAGGGCTGAAGCTTTCTTT. Encoded protein: CASSYLRGLRAEAFF.

The chain uses TRBV29-1 and TRBJ1-1; a weak D match, TRBD1 (6 bases). CDR3 length equals 14 residues. With 3 bases removed from V and 4 bases from J, the gap between germline ends came to 15 bases. The germline V gene encodes CDR1 SQVTM and CDR2 ANQGSEA. CDR3 DNA: TGCAGCGTTGAGTCGGGGGGCCTGGGCACTGAAGCTTTCTTT. Its protein product is CSVESGGLGTEAFF.

CDR3 sequence reads: CASGSSALANYGYTF. The CDR3 region has the DNA TGTGCTAGTGGTTCCTCGGCCCTAGCTAACTATGGCTACACCTTC. This chain connects TRBV12-5 to TRBJ1-2; no clear D. The CDR3 contains 15 residues. In germline, CDR1 is LGHNT, CDR2 FRNRAP. V lost 4 bases to trimming and J lost 0 bases, with 12 bases between them.

The rearrangement uses TRBV7-9 and TRBJ1-1, with TRBD1 matching 7 bases. The CDR3 has 14 amino acids. The germline CDR1 and CDR2 sequences are SEHNR and FQNEAQ (reference sequence). Trimming took 5 bases from V and 5 from J; bases not matched to a gene: 8. CDR3 residues: CASSDRESVTEAFF. The CDR3 DNA reads TGTGCCAGCAGCGACAGGGAATCGGTAACTGAAGCTTTCTTT.

The chain is built from TRBV3-1 (or the pseudogene TRBV3-2) and TRBJ1-2, with 8 bases identical to TRBD1. Germline V gene data show CDR1 as LGHDT and CDR2 as YNNKEL (reference sequence). Trimming took 3 bases from V and 4 from J; bases not matched to a gene: 10. The CDR3 totals 16 residues. The CDR3 sequence: CASSHFKTGDSYGYTF. For the CDR3, the DNA is TGTGCCAGCAGCCATTTTAAGACAGGGGATAGCTATGGCTACACCTTC.

This clone was observed a handful of times. V gene TRBV5-6 combines with J gene TRBJ1-5, with TRBD1 identical over 10 bases. CDR3 size: 15 residues. CDR1 is SGHDT, CDR2 YYEEEE, per germline. V trimming: 4 bases; J trimming: 9 bases; junction bases outside the gene matches: 10. The CDR3 coding sequence is TGTGCCAGCAGCCTGGGGACAGGGGACGCCGGGCCCCAGCATTTT. This translates into CASSLGTGDAGPQHF. Filled out from reference TRBV5-6 and TRBJ1-5, the complete variable domain reads DAGVTQSPTHLIKTRGQQVTLRCSPKSGHDTVSWYQQALGQGPQFIFQYYEEEERQRGNFPDRFSGHQFPNYSSELNVNALLLGDSALYLCASSLGTGDAGPQHFGDGTRLSIL.

The genes are TRBV27 and TRBJ1-2; TRBD1 matches 7 bases. CDR3 length equals 16 residues. The germline gives CDR1 MNHEY, CDR2 SMNVEV (reference sequence). The V segment lost 1 base and the J segment 3 bases; nucleotides outside the gene matches: 8. The CDR3 sequence: CASSLYSTGSDYGYTF. The CDR3 coding sequence is TGTGCCAGCAGTTTATATTCGACAGGGAGTGACTATGGCTACACCTTC.

The rearrangement uses TRBV29-1 and TRBJ1-1; D is undetermined. The germline V gene encodes CDR1 SQVTM and CDR2 ANQGSEA. CDR3 length equals 12 residues. V lost 8 bases, J lost 5 bases, and 15 bases lay in between. The CDR3 bases are TGCAGCTCTCCGGGGAGTGGTACTGAAGCTTTCTTT. Its protein is CSSPGSGTEAFF.

V and J are TRBV29-1 and TRBJ1-4, with 9 positions matching TRBD1. The CDR3 spans 15 residues. V dropped 3 bases and J dropped 7; count of bases not matched to a gene: 9. CDR1 and CDR2 from the germline V gene are SQVTM and ANQGSEA. This CDR3 is CSVEGGTGGVEKLFF. In DNA form, the CDR3 reads TGCAGCGTTGAGGGTGGAACAGGGGGCGTTGAAAAACTGTTTTTT.

The CDR3 here is CASSQGSTTNQPQHF. The CDR3 bases are TGTGCCAGCAGCCAAGGATCGACAACCAATCAGCCCCAGCATTTT. The gene calls are TRBV3-1 (or the pseudogene TRBV3-2) and TRBJ1-5; D not certain. Trimming pared 1 base from V and 3 bases from J, leaving 10 bases between. Germline CDR1 LGHDT, CDR2 YNNKEL (reference sequence). The length of the CDR3 is 15 residues.

This rearrangement joins TRBV27 to TRBJ1-2; D unresolved. The CDR3 runs 15 residues. Germline-derived CDR1 and CDR2 are MNHEY and SMNVEV (reference sequence). V was pared by 5 bases and J by 6 bases, with 19 bases between. This CDR3 reads CASSREGFGGHGYTF. The CDR3 nucleotides read TGTGCCAGCAGTCGGGAAGGGTTCGGAGGCCATGGCTACACCTTC.

The CDR3 nucleotides are TGTGCCAGCACCCTTCCGGGAGGGTCTGGGGCCAACGTCCTGACTTTC. Its protein is CASTLPGGSGANVLTF. The genes are TRBV5-6 and TRBJ2-6; 8 bases fit TRBD2. This CDR3 is 16 amino acids long. J was trimmed by 1 base and V by 6 bases; bases with no gene match: 6. Per germline, CDR1 SGHDT and CDR2 YYEEEE.

This clone was observed a few times. This sequence joins TRBV4-3 and TRBJ2-2, with TRBD1 matching 8 bases. The CDR3 spans 16 residues. CDR1 is LGHNA and CDR2 is YSLEER in the germline V gene. J was trimmed by 4 bases and V by 2 bases; bases with no gene match: 6. The CDR3 DNA follows: TGCGCCAGCAGCCAAAAGACAGGGGCGCTCACCGGGGAGCTGTTTTTT. The encoded protein is CASSQKTGALTGELFF.

The chain is built from TRBV19 and TRBJ1-1; 7 nucleotides align to TRBD1. This CDR3 contains 14 residues. With V trimmed by 1 base and J by 1 base, 0 bases remained unmatched. Germline V gene data show CDR1 as LNHDA and CDR2 as SQIVND (reference sequence). CDR3 region: CASSIGDRNTEAFF. CDR3 sequence (DNA): TGTGCCAGTAGTATAGGGGACAGGAACACTGAAGCTTTCTTT. The whole variable domain, remainder taken from reference TRBV19 and TRBJ1-1, is DGGITQSPKYLFRKEGQNVTLSCEQNLNHDAMYWYRQDPGQGLRLIYYSQIVNDFQKGDIAEGYSVSREKKESFPLTVTSAQKNPTAFYLCASSIGDRNTEAFFGQGTRLTVV.

The sample holds a few counts of this clone. The chain has TRBV5-4 and TRBJ2-7, with D maybe TRBD1 (6 bases). The CDR3 loop spans 13 amino acids. Germline loops: CDR1 SGHNT, CDR2 YYREEE (reference sequence). The germline V and J ends were trimmed by 5 bases and 6 bases, with 15 bases remaining between them. The CDR3, as DNA: TGTGCCAGCAGAAGGGGGACGCTGGGCGAGCAGTACTTC. It translates to CASRRGTLGEQYF.

In its sample, this clone was seen a few times. The genes are TRBV6-4 and TRBJ2-1; 8 nucleotides align to TRBD2. Germline trimming cut 2 bases from V and 6 bases from J; bases unmatched to any gene: 0. Germline V lookup: CDR1 MRHNA, CDR2 SNTAGT. CDR3 length: 13 amino acids. Here the CDR3 reads CASSDGTSNEQFF. The CDR3 region has the DNA TGTGCCAGCAGTGACGGGACTAGCAATGAGCAGTTCTTC.

The rearrangement uses TRBV27 and TRBJ1-1, with D maybe TRBD1 (5 bases). V gave up 2 bases and J gave up 4 bases, with 8 bases separating them. Germline V CDR1 and CDR2: MNHEY, SMNVEV (reference sequence). The CDR3 spans 13 residues. The CDR3 sequence is CASSLRQGTEAFF. The CDR3 DNA sequence: TGTGCCAGCAGTTTACGCCAGGGCACTGAAGCTTTCTTT.

CDR3 region: CASSLFSANQPQHF. In DNA form, the CDR3 reads TGTGCCAGCAGTTTATTCAGCGCTAATCAGCCCCAGCATTTT. The gene calls are TRBV27 and TRBJ1-5; no definite D call. Per germline, CDR1 MNHEY and CDR2 SMNVEV (reference sequence). Between the trimmed V and J ends, which lost 1 base and 4 bases, there was a span of 8 bases. The CDR3 contains 14 residues.

The rearrangement uses TRBV5-1 and TRBJ1-2; TRBD1 agrees at 10 bases. Per the germline V gene, CDR1 is SGHRS and CDR2 is YFSETQ. J gave up 4 bases and V 3 bases, and 6 bases lay outside the gene matches. The CDR3 length is 15 residues. The CDR3 is CASSSQTGGVYGYTF. The CDR3 DNA reads as TGCGCCAGCAGCTCACAGACAGGGGGCGTCTATGGCTACACCTTC.

The rearrangement uses TRBV28 and TRBJ1-2, with D perhaps matching TRBD1 (5 bases). The CDR3 consists of 15 residues. With 8 bases removed from V and 3 bases from J, the gap between germline ends came to 19 bases. CDR1 and CDR2 from the germline V gene are MDHEN and SYDVKM. CDR3 bases: TGTGCCAGCGTGGGCGGTGGAGGGGCGGACTATGGCTACACCTTC. Translated, it gives CASVGGGGADYGYTF.

The chain couples TRBV7-8 to TRBJ1-2, with D perhaps TRBD1 (6 bases). CDR1 is SGHVS, CDR2 FQNEAQ, per germline. Trimming cost V 4 bases and J 0 bases, with 24 bases left between them. The CDR3 has 19 residues. This chain's CDR3 is CASSSGLGQSQTPNYGYTF. In DNA, the CDR3 is TGTGCCAGCAGCTCCGGCTTAGGACAGTCCCAAACCCCTAACTATGGCTACACCTTC.

V gene TRBV12-3 or TRBV12-4 combines with J gene TRBJ2-3, with D tentatively TRBD2 (5 bases). V was pared by 8 bases and J by 5 bases, with 11 bases between. This CDR3 is 12 amino acids long. The CDR3 here is CASSIAGDTQYF. The CDR3 coding sequence is TGTGCCAGCTCAATCGCGGGAGATACGCAGTATTTT.

The chain carries TRBV30 and TRBJ1-6; D not certain. CDR1 is GTSNPN, CDR2 SVGIG, per germline (reference sequence). The CDR3 runs to 14 residues. V was clipped by 4 bases and J by 6 bases, with 13 bases between them. In nucleotides, the CDR3 is TGTGCCTGGACATCCTTAAAACTTAATTCACCCCTCCACTTT. Its translation: CAWTSLKLNSPLHF.

The genes are TRBV11-2 and TRBJ2-1; D gene ambiguous. The CDR3 sequence is 13 residues long. V was pared by 7 bases and J by 7 bases, with 14 bases between. CDR1 is SGHAT, CDR2 FQNNGV, per germline. CDR3 bases: TGTGCCAGCACCCTGGGCAAAGAAAATGAGCAGTTCTTC. As protein: CASTLGKENEQFF.

The chain links TRBV19 to TRBJ1-5, with D perhaps matching TRBD1 (5 bases). Germline values: CDR1 LNHDA, CDR2 SQIVND (reference sequence). Trimming shortened V by 7 bases and J by 2 bases, and 9 bases separated the two germline ends. The CDR3 has 13 residues. CDR3 residues: CASKPGGNQPQHF. The DNA of the CDR3 is TGTGCCAGTAAGCCGGGGGGCAATCAGCCCCAGCATTTT.